This T cell receptor beta chain is from a study of cytomegalovirus exposure and HLA in healthy donors. Study results and caveats: The investigators catalogued about 170 TCR beta chains as cytomegalovirus-associated. Both high specificity and high sensitivity reportedly marked the classifier's diagnosis of cytomegalovirus status. TCR beta sequences reportedly predicted most subjects' HLA-A and HLA-B alleles accurately.

Amplification used 60 Vbeta primers and 13 Jbeta primers. The method was immunoSEQ multiplex PCR; TCRdb's version includes in-frame clones alone and lacks a portion of them. The sample shows tens of thousands of clones, approximately 83% of them seen only once. The germline gives CDR1 SEHNR, CDR2 FQNEAQ (reference sequence). The CDR3 has 14 amino acids. Trimming removed 3 bases at V and 6 bases at J, with 15 bases between. On this clone itself: Its antigen remains unidentified.

Donors were ostensibly healthy at sampling, although undocumented immune exposures were probable. Sequencing input: PBMCs. The chain combines TRBV7-9 with TRBJ2-7; D is perhaps TRBD1 (5 bases). This sequence was found in a man aged 25 to 45 in good health and CMV-seronegative. For the CDR3, the DNA is TGTGCCAGCAGCTTCGCAGGGTCCTCGGGCGAGCAGTACTTC. Its translation: CASSFAGSSGEQYF.